This T cell receptor (beta chain) comes out of a study of CD8 T cells in Susac syndrome. Trimming stripped 4 bases from V and 4 bases from J, with 13 bases between. Per the germline V gene, CDR1 is DFQATT and CDR2 is SNEGSKA (reference sequence). This CDR3 has 13 amino acids. Reverse transcription of about 0.45 to 1 ug RNA used random hexamers. TCRdb independently ran MiXCR on the immunoSEQ multiplex PCR reads; one entry per CDR3 protein. In the table there are approximately 200,000 distinct CDR3 sequences, over 90% of which are singletons. The TCR originated in a human donor with multiple sclerosis. This chain links TRBV20-1 with TRBJ1-2, with D tentatively TRBD1 (5 bases). The source material was CD4+ T cells from PBMCs. CDR3 sequence: CSATAPGGYGYTF. The CDR3 coding sequence is TGCAGTGCTACAGCTCCGGGGGGCTATGGCTACACCTTC.